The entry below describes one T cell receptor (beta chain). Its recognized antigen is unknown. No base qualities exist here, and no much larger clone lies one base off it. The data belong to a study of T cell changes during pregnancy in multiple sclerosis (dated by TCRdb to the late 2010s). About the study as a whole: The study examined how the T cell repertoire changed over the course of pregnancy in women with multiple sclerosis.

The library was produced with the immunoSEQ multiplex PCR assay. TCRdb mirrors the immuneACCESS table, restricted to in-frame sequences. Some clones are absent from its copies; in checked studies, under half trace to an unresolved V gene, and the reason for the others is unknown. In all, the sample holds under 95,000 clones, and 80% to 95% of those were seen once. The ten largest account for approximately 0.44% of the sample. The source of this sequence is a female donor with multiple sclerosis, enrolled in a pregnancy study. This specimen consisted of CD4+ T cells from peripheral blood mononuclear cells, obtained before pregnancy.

CDR3 protein: CASSLAQNSPLHF. In nucleotide form, the sequence is TGTGCCAGCAGCTTAGCTCAGAATTCACCCCTCCACTTT. The V and J segments used are TRBV7-9 and TRBJ1-6; no D segment can be confidently identified. V gives up 0 bases and J gives up 7 bases, and the segment between their germline ends measures 4 bases. The CDR3, from cysteine to phenylalanine, totals 13 residues. CDR3 DNA is the only sequence kept; it has 39 bases, read in frame from the first base. CDR1 is given as SEHNR and CDR2 as FQNEAQ, both from the germline V gene (reference sequence).